The clone carrying this T cell receptor (beta chain) was counted between two and nine times. The antigen is unknown. Expansion with viral peptide pools was applied to antigen-specific CD4+ T cells by the ViraFEST assay prior to sequencing. An approximately ten-day culture period preceded the isolation of CD4+ T cells. Vaccination of participants consisted of two doses of either the BNT162b2 or mRNA-1273 vaccine. These data are taken from a study of vaccination effects on CD4 cells after COVID-19. Generated by immunoSEQ multiplex PCR, the TCRdb table keeps only in-frame clones and is missing some. This table has 60,000 to 85,000 clones, just under 75% appearing once. The material was CD4+ T cells from PBMCs cultured with HCoV-229E spike peptides, obtained after COVID-19 vaccination. The receptor comes from a human donor who received a COVID-19 vaccine.

CDR3 nucleotides: TGTGCCAGCTCACAAGGGACAGGGGCACAGCCCCAGCATTTT. Amino acids: CASSQGTGAQPQHF. The rearrangement uses TRBV18 and TRBJ1-5; TRBD1 aligns across 10 bases. CDR3 length: 14 residues. The ends lost 4 bases at V and 7 bases at J; junction bases unmatched: 4. CDR1 and CDR2 (germline): KGHSH, LQKENI.